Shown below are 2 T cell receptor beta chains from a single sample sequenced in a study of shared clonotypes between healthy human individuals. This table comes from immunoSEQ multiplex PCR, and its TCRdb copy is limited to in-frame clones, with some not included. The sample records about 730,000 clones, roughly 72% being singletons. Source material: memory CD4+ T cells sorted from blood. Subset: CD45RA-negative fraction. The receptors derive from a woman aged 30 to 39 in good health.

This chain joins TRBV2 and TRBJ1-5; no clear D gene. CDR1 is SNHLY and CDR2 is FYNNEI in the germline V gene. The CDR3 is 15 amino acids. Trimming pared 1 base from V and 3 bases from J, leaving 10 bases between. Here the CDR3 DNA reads TGTGCCAGCAGTGAAGGGTACCAGTACAATCAGCCCCAGCATTTT. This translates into CASSEGYQYNQPQHF.

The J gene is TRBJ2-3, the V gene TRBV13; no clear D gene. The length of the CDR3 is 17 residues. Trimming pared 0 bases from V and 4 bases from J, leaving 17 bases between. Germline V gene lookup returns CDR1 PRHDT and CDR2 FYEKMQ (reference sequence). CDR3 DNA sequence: TGTGCCAGCAGCTTAGGATACGAGACAAAATTGGCAGATACGCAGTATTTT. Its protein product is CASSLGYETKLADTQYF.